The 14 T cell receptor beta chains below come from one sample, sequenced in a study of blood T cell repertoires in COVID-19. Data came from immunoSEQ multiplex PCR; TCRdb stores just in-frame clones and leaves some out. Among some 130,000 clones, about 87% were seen once, and the ten largest hold about a tenth. The specimen sequenced was peripheral blood. These receptors were taken from a middle-aged man with acute or convalescent COVID-19.

The chain couples TRBV4-2 to TRBJ1-3; D is undetermined. Trimming took off 5 bases at V and 0 bases at J, with 17 bases between the two ends. CDR3 length: 17 amino acids. Looked up from germline, CDR1 is LGHNA and CDR2 is YNFKEQ. The CDR3 coding sequence is TGTGCCAGCAGCTACAGCGGCGAGGGAACCTCTGGAAACACCATATATTTT. Residues: CASSYSGEGTSGNTIYF.

The V gene is TRBV19, the J gene TRBJ1-4, with a possible D match to TRBD1 (5 bases). Germline V lookup: CDR1 LNHDA, CDR2 SQIVND (reference sequence). V lost 5 bases and J 3 bases, leaving 16 bases between the germline ends. CDR3 length: 16 residues. This CDR3 reads CASSPLQGSANEKLFF. The CDR3 DNA reads as TGTGCCAGTAGTCCCTTGCAGGGTTCAGCTAATGAAAAACTGTTTTTT.

This rearrangement joins TRBV5-6 to TRBJ1-1, with TRBD1 as a possible D gene (6 bases). CDR1 and CDR2 (germline): SGHDT, YYEEEE. The CDR3 consists of 13 residues. V was trimmed by 7 bases and J by 0 bases, leaving 10 bases between them. The CDR3 loop is CASGGPMNTEAFF. In nucleotides, the CDR3 is TGTGCCAGCGGGGGCCCCATGAACACTGAAGCTTTCTTT. Supplemented by reference TRBV5-6 and TRBJ1-1, the full variable domain reads DAGVTQSPTHLIKTRGQQVTLRCSPKSGHDTVSWYQQALGQGPQFIFQYYEEEERQRGNFPDRFSGHQFPNYSSELNVNALLLGDSALYLCASGGPMNTEAFFGQGTRLTVV.

The rearrangement uses TRBV10-3 and TRBJ1-3, with D perhaps TRBD1 (5 bases). This CDR3 spans 17 amino acids. Per germline, CDR1 ENHRY and CDR2 SYGVKD. V was clipped by 5 bases and J by 1 base, with 18 bases between them. In DNA, the CDR3 is TGTGCCATCAGTCCACCCGGTTCCGGGACTTCTGGAAACACCATATATTTT. Its translation is CAISPPGSGTSGNTIYF.

In this sample, this clone turned up once. This chain joins TRBV5-1 and TRBJ2-3, with 14 bases aligning to TRBD2. With V trimmed by 4 bases and J by 5 bases, 9 bases remained unmatched. This CDR3 region has 17 residues. Germline assignment: CDR1 SGHRS and CDR2 YFSETQ. CDR3 loop: CASSPTGLAGGGDTQYF. CDR3 nucleotides: TGCGCCAGCAGCCCCACCGGACTAGCGGGAGGAGGAGATACGCAGTATTTT. Based on the CDR3 plus reference TRBV5-1 and TRBJ2-3, the full variable domain is KAGVTQTPRYLIKTRGQQVTLSCSPISGHRSVSWYQQTPGQGLQFLFEYFSETQRNKGNFPGRFSGRQFSNSRSEMNVSTLELGDSALYLCASSPTGLAGGGDTQYFGPGTRLTVL.

The chain is built from TRBV6-1 and TRBJ2-3; 7 positions agree with TRBD1. With V trimmed by 4 bases and J by 3 bases, 10 bases remained unmatched. The CDR3 contains 16 residues. Germline-derived CDR1 and CDR2 are MNHNS and SASEGT. CDR3 DNA sequence: TGTGCCAGCAGTGGCTCGCCGGGACAGCGTACAGATACGCAGTATTTT. Translation: CASSGSPGQRTDTQYF.

The chain carries TRBV11-2 and TRBJ2-5; D unresolved. V dropped 0 bases and J dropped 5 bases, with 10 bases sitting between them. There are 14 residues in the CDR3. Germline V gene lookup returns CDR1 SGHAT and CDR2 FQNNGV. Written as DNA, the CDR3 is TGTGCCAGCAGCTTAGAACAGACCTACGAGACCCAGTACTTC. Protein: CASSLEQTYETQYF.

The genes are TRBV10-3 and TRBJ1-6; TRBD1 aligns across 11 bases. CDR3 length: 14 amino acids. J was trimmed by 7 bases and V by 6 bases; bases with no gene match: 2. The germline V gene encodes CDR1 ENHRY and CDR2 SYGVKD. CDR3 region: CAIRGTGGNSPLHF. The CDR3 DNA follows: TGTGCCATCAGGGGGACAGGGGGGAATTCACCCCTCCACTTT.

This clone has more than one count but fewer than ten. The V gene is TRBV28, the J gene TRBJ1-3; D gene ambiguous. V was clipped by 6 bases and J by 4 bases, with 16 bases between them. Germline V lookup: CDR1 MDHEN, CDR2 SYDVKM. This CDR3 comprises 15 residues. In DNA form, the CDR3 reads TGTGCCAGCAGCCAGGAGGTCTACGTCGGAAACACCATATATTTT. It yields the protein CASSQEVYVGNTIYF.

Written as DNA, the CDR3 is TGTGCCAGCAGCTTTAGGTCGGGCACTGAAGCTTTCTTT. Protein sequence: CASSFRSGTEAFF. The chain recombines TRBV7-2 with TRBJ1-1, with D hard to call. The CDR3 totals 13 residues. Per the germline V gene, CDR1 is SGHTA and CDR2 is FQGNSA. V lost 3 bases and J lost 4, with 9 bases in between. The entire variable domain, with the rest obtained from reference TRBV7-2 and TRBJ1-1, is as follows: GAGVSQSPSNKVTEKGKDVELRCDPISGHTALYWYRQSLGQGLEFLIYFQGNSAPDKSGLPSDRFSAERTGGSVSTLTIQRTQQEDSAVYLCASSFRSGTEAFFGQGTRLTVV.

The chain is built from TRBV27 and TRBJ1-2; maybe TRBD1 (6 bases). The CDR3 sequence is 13 residues long. Germline V gene sequence: CDR1 MNHEY, CDR2 SMNVEV (reference sequence). Trimming stripped 3 bases from V and 8 bases from J, with 13 bases between. In nucleotides, the CDR3 is TGTGCCAGCAGTTTTAGGGGGGGCGAGGGCTACACCTTC. Its protein product is CASSFRGGEGYTF.

The V and J genes are TRBV15 and TRBJ1-1; weak D call: TRBD1 (6 bases). Trimming shortened V by 2 bases and J by 4 bases, and 14 bases separated the two germline ends. The CDR3 totals 15 residues. Germline values: CDR1 LNHNV, CDR2 YYDKDF (reference sequence). The CDR3 loop is CATSRTGGRSTEAFF. CDR3 nucleotides: TGTGCCACCAGCAGAACGGGGGGCAGATCCACTGAAGCTTTCTTT. Based on the CDR3 plus reference TRBV15 and TRBJ1-1, the full variable domain is DAMVIQNPRYQVTQFGKPVTLSCSQTLNHNVMYWYQQKSSQAPKLLFHYYDKDFNNEADTPDNFQSRRPNTSFCFLDIRSPGLGDTAMYLCATSRTGGRSTEAFFGQGTRLTVV.

This clone was counted a few times. The CDR3 coding sequence is TGTGCCAGTAGTATTGCCGGGGGTACTGAAGCTTTCTTT. Its translation: CASSIAGGTEAFF. V is TRBV19 and J is TRBJ1-1, with D possibly matching TRBD1 (5 bases). V lost 3 bases to trimming and J lost 5 bases, with 10 bases between them. This CDR3 is 13 amino acids long. Germline V gene data show CDR1 as LNHDA and CDR2 as SQIVND (reference sequence).

V gene TRBV30 combines with J gene TRBJ2-5, with 8 bases matching TRBD2. V dropped 4 bases and J dropped 5; count of bases not matched to a gene: 9. CDR3 length equals 14 residues. CDR1 is GTSNPN, CDR2 SVGIG, per germline (reference sequence). This CDR3 reads CAWTSAGGWETQYF. As DNA, the CDR3 is TGTGCCTGGACTTCCGCGGGGGGTTGGGAGACCCAGTACTTC.